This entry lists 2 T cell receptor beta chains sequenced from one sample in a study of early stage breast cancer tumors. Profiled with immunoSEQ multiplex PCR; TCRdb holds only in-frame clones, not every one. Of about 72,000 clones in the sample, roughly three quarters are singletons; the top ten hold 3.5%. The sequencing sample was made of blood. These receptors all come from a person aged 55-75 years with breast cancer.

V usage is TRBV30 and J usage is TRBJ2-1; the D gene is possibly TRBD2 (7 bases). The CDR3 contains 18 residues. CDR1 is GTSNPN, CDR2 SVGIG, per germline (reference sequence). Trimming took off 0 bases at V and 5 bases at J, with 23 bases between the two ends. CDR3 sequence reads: CAWSVLGGGGISHNEQFF. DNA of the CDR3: TGTGCCTGGAGTGTACTTGGTGGGGGGGGCATTAGCCACAATGAGCAGTTCTTC.

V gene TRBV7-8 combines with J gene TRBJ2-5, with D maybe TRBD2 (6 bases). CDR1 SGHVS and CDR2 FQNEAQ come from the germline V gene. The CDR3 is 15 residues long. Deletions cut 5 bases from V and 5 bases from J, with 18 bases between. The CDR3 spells CASSPGGLLRETQYF. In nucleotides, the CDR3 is TGTGCCAGCAGCCCCGGAGGGCTCCTTCGGGAGACCCAGTACTTC.